The clone carrying this T cell receptor beta chain was counted between two and nine times. Trimming shortened V by 5 bases and J by 0 bases, and 13 bases separated the two germline ends. This CDR3 region has 16 residues. Germline V gene data show CDR1 as LNHDA and CDR2 as SQIVND (reference sequence). TCRdb re-analysed the 5' RACE reads in MiXCR, keeping a single row per CDR3 protein. The sample lists about 76,000 distinct CDR3 sequences, approximately 10% occurring once. This entry belongs to a study of early T cells in non-severe SARS-CoV-2 infection. This TCR was sampled from an adult who was a healthcare worker with PCR-confirmed SARS-CoV-2 infection or an uninfected control (not recorded which). Sequences were obtained from whole blood. The rearrangement uses TRBV19 and TRBJ1-4; a weak D match, TRBD1 (5 bases). The CDR3 nucleotides read TGTGCCAGTAGTCCGTTCTGGGGGGCAACTAATGAAAAACTGTTTTTT. Translating gives CASSPFWGATNEKLFF.